Listed here is a single TCR beta chain. Its antigen remains unknown. Without exception, sorted populations had purity beyond 95%. The source of the sample is a study of beta chain features in type 1 diabetes. General study results and limits: Among patients, naive, central memory and Treg TCRB repertoires appeared more similar than among healthy donors.

The CDR3 spans 14 residues. V lost 8 bases, J lost 0 bases, and 4 bases stayed unmatched. From germline, CDR1 is WSHSY and CDR2 SAAADI. What was sequenced were expressed TCRB transcripts, since all of the isolated RNA had been reverse transcribed. Only in-frame clones appear in the TCRdb table, and some are missing; sequencing was by immunoSEQ multiplex PCR. Among more than 50,000 clones listed, around 63% were seen once. The chain carries TRBV10-2 and TRBJ2-7; 10 bases are a match to TRBD2. The sequence derives from a woman aged 18-29 years in good health. Material for sequencing was Tregs from blood. As DNA, the CDR3 is TGCGCCAGCTCCGGGACTAGCGTCTCCTACGAGCAGTACTTC. Amino acids: CASSGTSVSYEQYF.